The 3 T cell receptor beta chains presented below share a single source sample, sequenced in a study of naive and memory T cell subsets. A UMI-containing oligonucleotide was joined by 3' ligation to the TCR cDNA template. Ligated cDNA underwent four rounds of PCR with nested alpha and beta constant region primers and SP2. Using its own MiXCR run on the 5' RACE reads, TCRdb lists one record per CDR3 protein. The table records about 62,000 distinct CDR3 sequences, 6% to 8.5% of them present only once. The receptors stem from a female donor in good health.

This clonotype turned up a few times. The rearrangement uses TRBV7-9 and TRBJ2-3, with D perhaps being TRBD1 or TRBD2 (6 bases each). The CDR3 length is 16 residues. Trimming left V 3 bases short and J 2 bases short, with 15 bases between. Per germline, CDR1 SEHNR and CDR2 FQNEAQ (reference sequence). The CDR3 region has the DNA TGTGCCAGCAGCTTGTACACCGGGGGCGACACAGATACGCAGTATTTT. As protein: CASSLYTGGDTDTQYF.

V usage is TRBV12-3 or TRBV12-4 and J usage is TRBJ2-7, with TRBD2 identical over 9 bases. V gave up 5 bases and J gave up 8 bases; unmatched junction bases: 10. CDR3 length equals 14 residues. In DNA, the CDR3 is TGTGCCAGCAGTCGAGGGACTAGCACCTGGCAGCAGTACTTC. Translation gives CASSRGTSTWQQYF.

This clonotype appeared a few times. CDR3 nucleotide sequence: TGCAGTGCTAGAGGGACTAGCGGTAAAGAGACCCAGTACTTC. It codes for CSARGTSGKETQYF. This chain uses TRBV20-1 with TRBJ2-5; TRBD2 matches 10 bases. The CDR3 length is 14 residues. From germline, CDR1 is DFQATT and CDR2 SNEGSKA (reference sequence). V shed 1 base and J 3 bases; nucleotides not matched to a gene: 2.